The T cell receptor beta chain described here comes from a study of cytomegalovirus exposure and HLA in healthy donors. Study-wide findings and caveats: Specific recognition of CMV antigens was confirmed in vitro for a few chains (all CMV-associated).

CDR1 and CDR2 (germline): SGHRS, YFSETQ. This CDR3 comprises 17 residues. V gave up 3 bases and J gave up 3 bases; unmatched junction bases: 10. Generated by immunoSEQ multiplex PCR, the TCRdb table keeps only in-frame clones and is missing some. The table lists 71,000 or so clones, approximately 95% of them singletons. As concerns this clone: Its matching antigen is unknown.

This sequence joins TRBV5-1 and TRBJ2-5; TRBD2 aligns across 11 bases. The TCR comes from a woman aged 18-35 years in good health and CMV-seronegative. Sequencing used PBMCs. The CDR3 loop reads CASSSLPGLAEKETQYF. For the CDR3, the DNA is TGCGCCAGCAGCTCGCTACCGGGACTAGCGGAGAAAGAGACCCAGTACTTC.